The clone carrying this TCR beta chain was picked up one time. How the authors handled the data: The assay estimated nucleated cells by amplifying reference gene primers. Only in-frame clones appear in the TCRdb table, and some are missing; sequencing was by immunoSEQ multiplex PCR. The DNA gave D and trimming, while V, J and clone size come from that table. The sample lists over 100,000 clones, 84% occurring once. CDR3 length: 14 amino acids. Deletions cut 4 bases from V and 5 bases from J, with 15 bases between. The V gene's germline CDR1 is SGDLS and CDR2 YYNGEE. This specimen belongs to a study of blood T cell repertoires in COVID-19. Study-wide background: Acute and convalescent COVID-19 specimens originated in the United States, Italy and Spain. PBMCs, B-cell-depleted T cells, or T cells were the source of the cDNA or gDNA that made up the material.

The TCR sequence derives from a woman aged 60-75 years with acute or convalescent COVID-19. The sample consisted of peripheral blood. The chain couples TRBV9 to TRBJ1-1; the D is unclear. CDR3 coding DNA: TGTGCCAGCAGCTCTTCTATCCCCGGGACTGAAGCTTTCTTT. As protein: CASSSSIPGTEAFF. The variable domain in full, completed from reference TRBV9 and TRBJ1-1, reads DSGVTQTPKHLITATGQRVTLRCSPRSGDLSVYWYQQSLDQGLQFLIQYYNGEERAKGNILERFSAQQFPDLHSELNLSSLELGDSALYFCASSSSIPGTEAFFGQGTRLTVV.